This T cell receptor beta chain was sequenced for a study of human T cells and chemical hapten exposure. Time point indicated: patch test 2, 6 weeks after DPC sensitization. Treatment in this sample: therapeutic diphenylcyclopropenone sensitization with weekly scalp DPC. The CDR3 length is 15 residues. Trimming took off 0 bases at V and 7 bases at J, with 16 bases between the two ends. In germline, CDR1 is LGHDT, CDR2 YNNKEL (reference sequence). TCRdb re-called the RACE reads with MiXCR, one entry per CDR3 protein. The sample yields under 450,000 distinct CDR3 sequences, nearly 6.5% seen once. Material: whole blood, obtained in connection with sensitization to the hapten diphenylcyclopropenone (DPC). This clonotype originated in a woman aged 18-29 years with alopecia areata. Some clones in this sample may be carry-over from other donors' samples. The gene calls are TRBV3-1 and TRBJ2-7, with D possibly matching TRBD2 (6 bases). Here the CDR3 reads CASSQDMTPGREQYF. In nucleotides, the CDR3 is TGTGCCAGCAGCCAAGATATGACACCCGGGAGAGAGCAGTACTTC.